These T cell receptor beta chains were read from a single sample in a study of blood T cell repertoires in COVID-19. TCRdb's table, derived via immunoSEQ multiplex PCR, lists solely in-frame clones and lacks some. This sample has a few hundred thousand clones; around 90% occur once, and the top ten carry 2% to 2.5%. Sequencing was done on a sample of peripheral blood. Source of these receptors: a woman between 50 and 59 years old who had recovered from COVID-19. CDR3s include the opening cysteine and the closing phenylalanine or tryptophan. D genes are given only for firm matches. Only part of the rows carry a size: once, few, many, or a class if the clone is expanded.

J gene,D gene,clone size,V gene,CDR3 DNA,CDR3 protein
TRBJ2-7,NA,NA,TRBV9,TGTGCCAGCAGCGTAAACTACCTAACCTACGAGCAGTACTTC,CASSVNYLTYEQYF
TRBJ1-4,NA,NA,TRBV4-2,TGTGCCAGCAGCCAAGAGACGGCCTCAGGCGTTAATGAAAAACTGTTTTTT,CASSQETASGVNEKLFF
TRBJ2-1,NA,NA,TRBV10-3,TGTGCCATCAGTCGAACTAAAGGCCCTGGCGAGCAGTTCTTC,CAISRTKGPGEQFF
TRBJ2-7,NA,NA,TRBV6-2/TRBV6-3,TGTGCCAGCAGTTACGGGGCGACGGGAGTTCCTATAGAGCAGTACTTC,CASSYGATGVPIEQYF
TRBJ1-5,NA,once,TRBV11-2,TGTGCCAGCAGCCCCCTAGATAGCAATCAGCCCCAGCATTTT,CASSPLDSNQPQHF
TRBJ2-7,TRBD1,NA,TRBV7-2,TGTGCCAGCAGCGGAATGGACAGGGGAATTCACGAGCAGTACTTC,CASSGMDRGIHEQYF
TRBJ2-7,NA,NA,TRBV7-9,TGTGCCAGCAGCTTCAGCGGGTTATACGAGCAGTACTTC,CASSFSGLYEQYF
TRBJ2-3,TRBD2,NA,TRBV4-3,TGCGCCAGCAGCTTCACGGGGGGGCACACAGATACGCAGTATTTT,CASSFTGGHTDTQYF
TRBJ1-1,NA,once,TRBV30,TGTGCCTGCTCAGGAGCCCCAGGAGGTGGGAACACTGAAGCTTTCTTT,CACSGAPGGGNTEAFF
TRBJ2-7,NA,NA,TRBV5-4,TGTGCCAGCAGCGAACCAACAGCTTACGAGCAGTACTTC,CASSEPTAYEQYF
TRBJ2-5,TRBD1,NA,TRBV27,TGTGCCAGCAGTTTTTGGGACAGACAAGAGACCCAGTACTTC,CASSFWDRQETQYF
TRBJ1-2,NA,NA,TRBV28,TGTGCTGGACAGAAATGGGGATATGGCTACACCTTC,CAGQKWGYGYTF
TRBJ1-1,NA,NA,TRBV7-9,TGTGCCAGCAGCTTTCAGGGGAAGAACACTGAAGCTTTCTTT,CASSFQGKNTEAFF
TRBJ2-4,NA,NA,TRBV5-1,TGCGCCAGCAGCTTATCACAGGTAGCCAAAAACATTCAGTACTTC,CASSLSQVAKNIQYF
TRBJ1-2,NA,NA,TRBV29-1,TGCAGCGTTGACCCACAGGGAGAGGCCTTC,CSVDPQGEAF
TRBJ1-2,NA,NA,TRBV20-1,TGCAGTGCTAGTGCTGAGGGTGTCGTTCGTGGCTACACCTTC,CSASAEGVVRGYTF
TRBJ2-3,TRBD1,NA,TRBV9,TGTGCCGGCGGGACAGGACTCACAGATACGCAGTATTTT,CAGGTGLTDTQYF
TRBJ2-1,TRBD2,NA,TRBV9,TGTGCCAGCAATCCGGGACTAGCAATTGATGAGCAGTTCTTC,CASNPGLAIDEQFF
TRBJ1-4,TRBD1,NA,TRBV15,TGTGCCACCAGCAGAGGGACAGGGGATGAAAAACTGTTTTTT,CATSRGTGDEKLFF
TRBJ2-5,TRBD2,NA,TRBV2,TGTGCCAGCAGTTGGAGCGGGGGATCAAAAGAGACCCAGTACTTC,CASSWSGGSKETQYF
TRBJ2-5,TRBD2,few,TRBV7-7,TGTGCTAGCAGCACCCGACTAGCGGGAGGCCAAGAGACCCAGTACTTC,CASSTRLAGGQETQYF
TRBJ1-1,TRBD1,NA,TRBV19,TGTGCCAGTAGACCACTGACAGGGGCAGGCGCTGAAGCTTTCTTT,CASRPLTGAGAEAFF
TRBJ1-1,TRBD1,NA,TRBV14,TGTGCCAGCAGTGACAGGGGGGGATACACTGAAGCTTTCTTT,CASSDRGGYTEAFF
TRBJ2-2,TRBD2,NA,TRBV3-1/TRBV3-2,TGTGCCAGCAGCCAATTCAGCGGGGGGGCGCGAACCGGGGAGCTGTTTTTT,CASSQFSGGARTGELFF
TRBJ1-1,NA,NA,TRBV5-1,TGCGCCAGCAGCTTGGTTGGCGGGGGCATAGGGACTGAAGCTTTCTTT,CASSLVGGGIGTEAFF
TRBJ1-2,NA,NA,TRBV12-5,TGTGCTAGTGGTTTGGCCCCCCCGGGGAACTATGGCTACACCTTC,CASGLAPPGNYGYTF